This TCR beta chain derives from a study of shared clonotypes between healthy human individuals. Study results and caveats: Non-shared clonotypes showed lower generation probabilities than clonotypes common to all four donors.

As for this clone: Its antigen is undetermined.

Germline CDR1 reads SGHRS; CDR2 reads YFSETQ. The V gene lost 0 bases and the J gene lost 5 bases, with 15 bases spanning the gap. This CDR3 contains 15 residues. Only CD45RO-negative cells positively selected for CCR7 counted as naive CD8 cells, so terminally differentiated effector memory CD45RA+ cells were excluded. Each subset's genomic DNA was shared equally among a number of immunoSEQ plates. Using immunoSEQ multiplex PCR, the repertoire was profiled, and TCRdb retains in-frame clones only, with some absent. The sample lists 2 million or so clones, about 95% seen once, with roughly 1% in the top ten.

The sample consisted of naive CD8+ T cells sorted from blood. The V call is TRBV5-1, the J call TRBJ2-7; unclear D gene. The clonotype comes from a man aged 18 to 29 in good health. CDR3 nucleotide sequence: TGCGCCAGCAGCTTGGGTGGGTCCCGGTACAACGAGCAGTACTTC. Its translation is CASSLGGSRYNEQYF.